These T cell receptor beta chains were read from a single sample in a study of blood T cell repertoires in COVID-19. Assay: immunoSEQ multiplex PCR; the TCRdb copy retains only in-frame clones and omits some. The table has about 260,000 clones, about 87% seen once. The specimen was peripheral blood. These receptors all stem from a woman in her sixties or seventies with COVID-19, enrolled during active disease. Each CDR3 is given with its conserved first and last residue. Fields, in order: CDR3 DNA, CDR3 protein, V gene, J gene, clone size, D gene. The D gene is left open where the match is weak. Clone size, where shown, is once, few, many, or a class for clones that have expanded.

CDR3nt: TGTGCCAGCGTTCCTCCTACCGGAGGGGTTTTCACTGAAGCTTTCTTT
CDR3aa: CASVPPTGGVFTEAFF
v_gene: TRBV28
j_gene: TRBJ1-1
abundance: .
d_gene: .

CDR3nt: TGTGCCTGGAGTGATGGAGGATTCTACGAGCAGTACTTC
CDR3aa: CAWSDGGFYEQYF
v_gene: TRBV30
j_gene: TRBJ2-7
abundance: .
d_gene: .

CDR3nt: TGTGCCAGCAGTTTACCGGGACTAGCGGAAAGCACAGATACGCAGTATTTT
CDR3aa: CASSLPGLAESTDTQYF
v_gene: TRBV28
j_gene: TRBJ2-3
abundance: .
d_gene: TRBD2

CDR3nt: TGTGCCACCAGTGATAACAACAACTATGGCTACACCTTC
CDR3aa: CATSDNNNYGYTF
v_gene: TRBV24-1
j_gene: TRBJ1-2
abundance: .
d_gene: .

CDR3nt: TGTGCCAGCAGTTCCAGACAGGTCTCTATCTATGGCTACACCTTC
CDR3aa: CASSSRQVSIYGYTF
v_gene: TRBV6-6
j_gene: TRBJ1-2
abundance: once
d_gene: .

CDR3nt: TGTGCCAGCAGCTTAGATTCCCAGGTCGGAAAACTGTTTTTT
CDR3aa: CASSLDSQVGKLFF
v_gene: TRBV11-2
j_gene: TRBJ1-4
abundance: once
d_gene: .

CDR3nt: TGCGCCAGCAGCCCAGGGGGAGATACGCAGTATTTT
CDR3aa: CASSPGGDTQYF
v_gene: TRBV5-1
j_gene: TRBJ2-3
abundance: .
d_gene: TRBD1

CDR3nt: TGCGCCAGCAGCTTGGAGGGGACAGGGGGCTTGTACTTC
CDR3aa: CASSLEGTGGLYF
v_gene: TRBV5-1
j_gene: TRBJ2-7
abundance: .
d_gene: TRBD1

CDR3nt: TGTGCCAGCAGTTTGACAGGGTTTGCGCAGTATTTT
CDR3aa: CASSLTGFAQYF
v_gene: TRBV6-5
j_gene: TRBJ2-3
abundance: .
d_gene: TRBD1

CDR3nt: TGTGCCAGCATCGCGGCAGGGAAGGGCTACACCTTC
CDR3aa: CASIAAGKGYTF
v_gene: TRBV28
j_gene: TRBJ1-2
abundance: .
d_gene: .

CDR3nt: TGTGCCAGCAGTTCCACAGGGGGCGCATCTGAAGGGCAGCCCCAGCATTTT
CDR3aa: CASSSTGGASEGQPQHF
v_gene: TRBV28
j_gene: TRBJ1-5
abundance: .
d_gene: TRBD1

CDR3nt: TGTGCCAGCAGTTACTCGACTGGTGAAGCTTTCTTT
CDR3aa: CASSYSTGEAFF
v_gene: TRBV6-6
j_gene: TRBJ1-1
abundance: .
d_gene: .

CDR3nt: TGCGCCAGCAGCTTGACCTCGGTCGGCACCGGGGAGCTGTTTTTT
CDR3aa: CASSLTSVGTGELFF
v_gene: TRBV5-1
j_gene: TRBJ2-2
abundance: .
d_gene: .

CDR3nt: TGTGCCATCAGTGCTGTGACTAGCGGGAATAGGGGCACCGGGGAGCTGTTTTTT
CDR3aa: CAISAVTSGNRGTGELFF
v_gene: TRBV10-3
j_gene: TRBJ2-2
abundance: once
d_gene: TRBD2

CDR3nt: TGTGCCAGTAGTATAGGGGGACAGGGGAAGACCCAGTACTTC
CDR3aa: CASSIGGQGKTQYF
v_gene: TRBV19
j_gene: TRBJ2-5
abundance: .
d_gene: TRBD1

CDR3nt: TGCGCCAGCAGCCAAGGGCAAATGAATGAAAAACTGTTTTTT
CDR3aa: CASSQGQMNEKLFF
v_gene: TRBV4-1
j_gene: TRBJ1-4
abundance: .
d_gene: .

CDR3nt: TGTGCCACCAACCGTGGAGGGGAGGGCACCGGGGAGCTGTTTTTT
CDR3aa: CATNRGGEGTGELFF
v_gene: TRBV24-1
j_gene: TRBJ2-2
abundance: .
d_gene: TRBD2

CDR3nt: TGTGCCAGCAGCCAGATGACGGGGAGAGAGACCCAGTACTTC
CDR3aa: CASSQMTGRETQYF
v_gene: TRBV3-1/TRBV3-2
j_gene: TRBJ2-5
abundance: .
d_gene: .

CDR3nt: TGTGCCAGCACGACGGGAGGCGGCGGGGAGCTGTTTTTT
CDR3aa: CASTTGGGGELFF
v_gene: TRBV6-5
j_gene: TRBJ2-2
abundance: .
d_gene: TRBD2

CDR3nt: TGTGCCAGCAGTTTATCGGGCAGGGTATGGGGAAATGAAAAACTGTTTTTT
CDR3aa: CASSLSGRVWGNEKLFF
v_gene: TRBV27
j_gene: TRBJ1-4
abundance: .
d_gene: .

CDR3nt: TGTGCCAGCATCACCCGACAGGGAGCCTACGAGCAGTACTTC
CDR3aa: CASITRQGAYEQYF
v_gene: TRBV27
j_gene: TRBJ2-7
abundance: .
d_gene: TRBD1

CDR3nt: TGTGCCAGCAGCTTCCCTGGGGGAGGAGAGACCCAGTACTTC
CDR3aa: CASSFPGGGETQYF
v_gene: TRBV5-5
j_gene: TRBJ2-5
abundance: once
d_gene: .

CDR3nt: TGTGCCAGCAGCTTAGATCCGACAGGGACAGCTTTCTTT
CDR3aa: CASSLDPTGTAFF
v_gene: TRBV7-9
j_gene: TRBJ1-1
abundance: .
d_gene: TRBD1

CDR3nt: TGCGCCAGCAGCCAAGTCGGGATACTCTGGGAGACCCAGTACTTC
CDR3aa: CASSQVGILWETQYF
v_gene: TRBV4-1
j_gene: TRBJ2-5
abundance: .
d_gene: .

CDR3nt: TGCAGTGCTAGTTACCGCGGCTCCTACAATGAGCAGTTCTTC
CDR3aa: CSASYRGSYNEQFF
v_gene: TRBV20-1
j_gene: TRBJ2-1
abundance: .
d_gene: .

CDR3nt: TGCGCCAGCAGCCCATCCGGGACAGGGGATATGTCCTATCACAGGGAGACCCAGTACTTC
CDR3aa: CASSPSGTGDMSYHRETQYF
v_gene: TRBV4-1
j_gene: TRBJ2-5
abundance: .
d_gene: TRBD1

CDR3nt: TGTGCCAGCAGTTTATCTTACAGTAACACCGGGGAGCTGTTTTTT
CDR3aa: CASSLSYSNTGELFF
v_gene: TRBV27
j_gene: TRBJ2-2
abundance: .
d_gene: .

CDR3nt: TGTGCCAGCAGTTTGACTAGCGGGAAGCTCGAGCAGTACTTC
CDR3aa: CASSLTSGKLEQYF
v_gene: TRBV28
j_gene: TRBJ2-7
abundance: .
d_gene: TRBD2

CDR3nt: TGTGCCAGCAGTTCCACCACAGGAACCAATGAAAAACTGTTTTTT
CDR3aa: CASSSTTGTNEKLFF
v_gene: TRBV27
j_gene: TRBJ1-4
abundance: .
d_gene: .

CDR3nt: TGTGCCAGTACGGGGACAGGGGAGCAGCCCCAGCATTTT
CDR3aa: CASTGTGEQPQHF
v_gene: TRBV19
j_gene: TRBJ1-5
abundance: .
d_gene: TRBD1

CDR3nt: TGTGCCTGGACGACAGGTCTAGGCACTGAAGCTTTCTTT
CDR3aa: CAWTTGLGTEAFF
v_gene: TRBV30
j_gene: TRBJ1-1
abundance: .
d_gene: .

CDR3nt: TGTGCCTGGAGTGAGGGGACAGGAGGCTCTGGAAACACCATATATTTT
CDR3aa: CAWSEGTGGSGNTIYF
v_gene: TRBV30
j_gene: TRBJ1-3
abundance: .
d_gene: TRBD1

CDR3nt: TGTGCCAGTAGTAGCCCGAATCGTCCTGCGGGAATGAACACTGAAGCTTTCTTT
CDR3aa: CASSSPNRPAGMNTEAFF
v_gene: TRBV19
j_gene: TRBJ1-1
abundance: once
d_gene: .

CDR3nt: TGTGCCTCATCCGGAGGGCCGCTATCCGGACAGCCCCAGCATTTT
CDR3aa: CASSGGPLSGQPQHF
v_gene: TRBV30
j_gene: TRBJ1-5
abundance: once
d_gene: .

CDR3nt: TGTGCCAGCAGTATGGAATCCTCACAGGGAGCCGCTTTCTTT
CDR3aa: CASSMESSQGAAFF
v_gene: TRBV5-5
j_gene: TRBJ1-1
abundance: .
d_gene: .

CDR3nt: TGCAGTGCTAGTCTATATGGGGACAGTCCAGATACGCAGTATTTT
CDR3aa: CSASLYGDSPDTQYF
v_gene: TRBV20-1
j_gene: TRBJ2-3
abundance: .
d_gene: TRBD1